Following are 20 T cell receptor beta chains from one sample sequenced in a study of blood T cells in healthy people across ages. A second PCR, run for roughly 7 to 12 cycles, used a sample-barcoded 5' primer plus a J-beta primer mix. Using its own MiXCR run on the 5' RACE reads, TCRdb lists one record per CDR3 protein. Altogether 550,000 to 750,000 distinct CDR3 sequences are present, approximately 21% being singletons, with the ten largest covering 3.5% to 4%. Sequencing was carried out using blood. The receptors here all came from a man between 65 and 85 years old in good health.

V usage is TRBV20-1 and J usage is TRBJ2-5; 9 bases agree with TRBD2. With the DNA end fitting TRBJ2-7 better, the J assignment may be wrong. The CDR3 extends over 14 amino acids. Germline assignment: CDR1 DFQATT and CDR2 SNEGSKA (reference sequence). The chain's CDR3 is CSARDLTSGFEQYF. The CDR3 nucleotides read TGCAGTGCTAGAGATCTCACTAGCGGGTTCGAGCAGTACTTC.

The chain employs TRBV27 and TRBJ1-3, with D unclear. The CDR3 runs 14 residues. Deletions cut 8 bases from V and 1 base from J, with 12 bases between. Germline V gives CDR1 MNHEY, CDR2 SMNVEV (reference sequence). DNA of the CDR3: TGTGCCAGCGCCAGTCACGGATCTGGAAACACCATATATTTT. This codes for CASASHGSGNTIYF.

This sequence joins TRBV20-1 and TRBJ2-3, with 10 bases identical to TRBD2. Germline values: CDR1 DFQATT, CDR2 SNEGSKA (reference sequence). The CDR3 length is 17 residues. J gave up 6 bases and V 0 bases, and 12 bases lay outside the gene matches. The CDR3 nucleotides are TGCAGTGCTAGAGATCCTAACCCGACTAGCGGGCTGGATACGCAGTATTTT. This sequence encodes CSARDPNPTSGLDTQYF.

The J gene is TRBJ2-1, the V gene TRBV21-1; the table's TRBD2 call for D was not verified on the DNA. The end of the DNA fits TRBJ2-7 better, so the J call may be wrong. TRBV21-1 is described as a pseudogene. The CDR3 is made up of 19 amino acids. The CDR3: CASSNHLAGGWRVPYEQYF. CDR3 nucleotide sequence: TGTGCCAGCAGCAACCACCTAGCGGGAGGGTGGCGGGTCCCTTACGAGCAGTACTTC.

The gene calls are TRBV20-1 and TRBJ2-1; perhaps D is TRBD1 or TRBD2 (5 bases each). Germline assignment: CDR1 DFQATT and CDR2 SNEGSKA (reference sequence). V shed 1 base and J shed 6 bases, with 7 bases lying between them. The CDR3 contains 12 residues. CDR3 DNA: TGCAGTGCTAGAGGGGACGGCAATGAGCAGTTCTTC. It specifies CSARGDGNEQFF.

This clonotype was observed a few times. The gene calls are TRBV7-9 and TRBJ2-1; D is ambiguous. The end of the DNA fits TRBJ2-5 better, so the J call may be wrong. Germline V lookup: CDR1 SEHNR, CDR2 FQNEAQ (reference sequence). The CDR3 sequence is 14 residues long. CDR3 coding DNA: TGTGCCAGCAGCTTAGAGAGGCTACGAGAGACCCAGTACTTC. Its translation is CASSLERLRETQYF.

This chain connects TRBV3-1 to TRBJ1-5; possibly TRBD1 for D (5 bases). CDR1 LGHDT and CDR2 YNNKEL come from the germline V gene (reference sequence). The CDR3 totals 15 residues. The V and J ends lost 0 bases and 7 bases respectively, with 13 bases between them. Here the CDR3 reads CASSQDPGERQPQHF. CDR3 bases: TGTGCCAGCAGCCAAGATCCGGGGGAAAGGCAGCCCCAGCATTTT.

The rearrangement joins TRBV6-6 to TRBJ2-3; possibly TRBD2 for D (7 bases). The V gene lost 2 bases and the J gene lost 4 bases, with 13 bases spanning the gap. This CDR3 is built from 15 residues. The germline V gene encodes CDR1 MNHNY and CDR2 SVGAGI (reference sequence). In nucleotides, the CDR3 is TGTGCCAGCAGTTACGGAGGGGGGGGGCCAGATACGCAGTATTTT. Protein product: CASSYGGGGPDTQYF.

The chain has TRBV6-6 and TRBJ2-5; D gene uncertain. The J call is in doubt because the DNA end fits TRBJ2-7 better. The CDR3 spans 12 residues. CDR1 and CDR2 from the germline V gene are MNHNY and SVGAGI (reference sequence). The chain's CDR3 is CASSQVNYEQYF. CDR3 coding DNA: TGTGCCAGCAGCCAAGTTAACTACGAGCAGTACTTC.

The chain combines TRBV6-6 with TRBJ2-5; D unclear. The J call is doubtful: the DNA matches TRBJ2-7 better. The CDR3 is made up of 12 amino acids. From germline, CDR1 is MNHNY and CDR2 SVGAGI (reference sequence). The CDR3 DNA reads TGTGCCAGCAGTCCTAGGGATTTCGAGCAGTACTTC. Its protein product is CASSPRDFEQYF.

The table lists this clonotype with a few counts. Here the CDR3 DNA reads TGTGCCAGCAGTGGCGTCGAGACAGGAACCTACGAGCAGTACTTC. It codes for CASSGVETGTYEQYF. The genes are TRBV2 and TRBJ2-7, with D possibly matching TRBD1 (6 bases). This CDR3 has 15 residues. The V gene lost 4 bases and the J gene lost 2 bases, with 15 bases spanning the gap. Germline V gene data show CDR1 as SNHLY and CDR2 as FYNNEI.

This clonotype was recorded at least ten times. This chain uses TRBV20-1 with TRBJ2-4; TRBD2 aligns across 9 bases. CDR3 length equals 13 residues. The ends lost 5 bases at V and 6 bases at J; junction bases unmatched: 5. Germline CDR1 is DFQATT and CDR2 is SNEGSKA (reference sequence). The CDR3 here is CSAQRGAGNIQYF. The CDR3 region has the DNA TGCAGTGCTCAGCGGGGGGCTGGAAACATTCAGTACTTC.

The chain uses TRBV6-1 and TRBJ2-1; TRBD2 aligns across 13 bases. Germline CDR1 reads MNHNS; CDR2 reads SASEGT. The CDR3 consists of 17 residues. V lost 2 bases, J lost 3 bases, and 4 bases stayed unmatched. The CDR3 DNA reads as TGTGCCAGCAGTGAATGGACTAGCGGGAGTAGCTACAATGAGCAGTTCTTC. Protein: CASSEWTSGSSYNEQFF.

The chain joins TRBV2 to TRBJ1-4, with 7 nucleotides matching TRBD1. Germline assignment: CDR1 SNHLY and CDR2 FYNNEI. This CDR3 comprises 13 residues. Trimming at V came to 7 bases and at J to 7 bases, leaving 6 bases not matched to a gene. Written as DNA, the CDR3 is TGTGCCAGCATCCCAGGGGGTCGTGAAAAACTGTTTTTT. The encoded protein is CASIPGGREKLFF.

The CDR3 spells CATNGLALSDNEQFF. The CDR3 DNA sequence: TGTGCCACCAACGGACTAGCCCTAAGCGACAATGAGCAGTTCTTC. The chain has TRBV15 and TRBJ2-1; 8 bases match TRBD2. V trimming: 7 bases; J trimming: 5 bases; junction bases outside the gene matches: 10. CDR3 length equals 15 residues. Germline values: CDR1 LNHNV, CDR2 YYDKDF (reference sequence). The full variable domain, its missing parts supplied by reference TRBV15 and TRBJ2-1, is DAMVIQNPRYQVTQFGKPVTLSCSQTLNHNVMYWYQQKSSQAPKLLFHYYDKDFNNEADTPDNFQSRRPNTSFCFLDIRSPGLGDTAMYLCATNGLALSDNEQFFGPGTRLTVL.

This clonotype has more than one count but fewer than ten. The genes are TRBV20-1 and TRBJ2-2; no clear D. The length of the CDR3 is 13 residues. Germline assignment: CDR1 DFQATT and CDR2 SNEGSKA (reference sequence). V lost 0 bases, J lost 2 bases, and 4 bases lay in between. CDR3 nucleotide sequence: TGCAGTGCTAGAGACCGAAACACCGGGGAGCTGTTTTTT. Amino acids: CSARDRNTGELFF.

The chain has TRBV20-1 and TRBJ2-5; D is uncertain. The end of the DNA is better explained by TRBJ2-1, so the J call may be wrong. The CDR3 is 14 residues long. CDR1 is DFQATT and CDR2 is SNEGSKA in the germline V gene (reference sequence). The CDR3 protein is CSARAVLYDNEQFF. CDR3 DNA sequence: TGCAGTGCTAGAGCAGTGCTCTATGACAATGAGCAGTTCTTC.

This clonotype was seen a handful of times. The chain links TRBV2 to TRBJ1-2, with 9 nucleotides matching TRBD1. The V and J ends lost 6 bases and 6 bases, in that order; junction bases with no gene match: 11. Germline V gene lookup returns CDR1 SNHLY and CDR2 FYNNEI. This CDR3 has 15 amino acids. In DNA, the CDR3 is TGTGCCAGCAGCCTGAAACAGGGGGCGCGAGATGGCTACACCTTC. Translated: CASSLKQGARDGYTF.

This clonotype was seen at least ten times. V gene TRBV10-3 combines with J gene TRBJ1-5; D possibly corresponds to TRBD1 (5 bases). V shed 0 bases and J shed 1 base, with 10 bases lying between them. This CDR3 has 16 amino acids. Germline V gives CDR1 ENHRY, CDR2 SYGVKD. The CDR3 DNA is TGTGCCATCAGTGAGTCGGGGGTTGGGAGCAATCAGCCCCAGCATTTT. As protein: CAISESGVGSNQPQHF.

This clonotype was found many times. V is TRBV20-1 and J is TRBJ2-1; TRBD2 aligns across 15 bases. The CDR3 contains 14 residues. Losses at the gene ends were 7 bases for V and 12 bases for J; bases not matched to a gene: 10. Germline CDR1 reads DFQATT; CDR2 reads SNEGSKA (reference sequence). The DNA for the CDR3 is TGCAGTGTAGCAAGGACTAGCGGGAGGGCGTTGCAGTTCTTC. It codes for CSVARTSGRALQFF.